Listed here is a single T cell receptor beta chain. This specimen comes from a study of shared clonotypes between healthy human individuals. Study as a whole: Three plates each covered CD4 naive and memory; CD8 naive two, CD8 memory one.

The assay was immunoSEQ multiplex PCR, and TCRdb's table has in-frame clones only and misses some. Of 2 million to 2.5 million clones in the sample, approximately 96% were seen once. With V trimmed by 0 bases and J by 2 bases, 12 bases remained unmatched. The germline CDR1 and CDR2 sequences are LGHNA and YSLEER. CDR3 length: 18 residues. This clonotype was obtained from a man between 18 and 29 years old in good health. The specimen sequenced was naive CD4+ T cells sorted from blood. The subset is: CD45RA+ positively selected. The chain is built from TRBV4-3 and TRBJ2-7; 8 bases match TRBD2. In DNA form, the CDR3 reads TGCGCCAGCAGCCAAGAAGTCGGTGGGCTAGCGGGTCCCTACGAGCAGTACTTC. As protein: CASSQEVGGLAGPYEQYF.